This TCR beta chain was retrieved from a study of blood T cell repertoires in COVID-19. Study summary: Collection of acute and convalescent COVID-19 samples took place in the United States, Italy and Spain. T cells, B-cell-depleted T cells, or PBMCs provided the cDNA or gDNA that served as material.

Authors' processing steps: Reference gene primers were amplified, and this amplification served to estimate nucleated cell counts. The assay was immunoSEQ multiplex PCR, and TCRdb's table has in-frame clones only and misses some. The D gene and trimming were derived from the DNA, and the V and J assignments and clone size from that table. The data show a few hundred thousand clones, around 90% seen once. The CDR3 loop spans 14 amino acids. V lost 6 bases and J 4 bases, leaving 15 bases between the germline ends. Germline V gene sequence: CDR1 LNHNV, CDR2 YYDKDF (reference sequence). This clone appeared a single time.

The sequence was obtained from a woman in her 40s who had recovered from COVID-19. The sample taken for sequencing was peripheral blood. The chain is built from TRBV15 and TRBJ2-5; D possibly corresponds to TRBD1 (5 bases). The CDR3 loop reads CATRVGQGAETQYF. CDR3 bases: TGTGCCACCAGAGTCGGGCAGGGCGCAGAGACCCAGTACTTC.